A selection of T cell receptor beta chains follows, all from one sample in a study of graft-versus-host responses after intestinal transplantation. These receptors lack a known antigen. The assay was immunoSEQ multiplex PCR, and TCRdb's table has in-frame clones only and misses some. The sample includes 70,000 to 95,000 clones, 85% to 95% of them seen just once. The sample was unstimulated CD8+ T cells sorted from spleen or lymph node cells, taken before transplant. The origin of the receptors is a human donor who was the organ donor for an intestinal transplant. CDR3s include the opening cysteine and the closing phenylalanine or tryptophan. A D gene is named only where the DNA matches it firmly. Some rows mark clone size as missing; the rest say once, few, many or name a class of expanded clone.

clone size,J gene,D gene,V gene,CDR3 DNA,CDR3 protein
NA,TRBJ1-1,NA,TRBV9,TGTGCCAGCAGCGACCGGGGGGTGAACACTGAAGCTTTCTTT,CASSDRGVNTEAFF
NA,TRBJ2-1,TRBD2,TRBV27,TGTGCCAGCAGTTTAGTTAGCGGGAGGGATAATGAGCAGTTCTTC,CASSLVSGRDNEQFF
once,TRBJ2-1,NA,TRBV27,TGTGCCAGCAGTTTAGGTAGCCGCCACTATCTAAGCTCCTACAATGAGCAGTTCTTC,CASSLGSRHYLSSYNEQFF
NA,TRBJ2-7,TRBD2,TRBV7-9,TGTGCCAGCAGCCGGTCCGAACCTTCTAGCGGGAGTGTGTACGAGCAGTACTTC,CASSRSEPSSGSVYEQYF
NA,TRBJ2-7,NA,TRBV4-1,TGCGCCAGCAGCCAAGGCCGGGGTCCCTACGAGCAGTACTTC,CASSQGRGPYEQYF
NA,TRBJ2-1,TRBD1,TRBV27,TGTGCCTCGACAGGGGGTTCCTACAATGAGCAGTTCTTC,CASTGGSYNEQFF
NA,TRBJ2-7,TRBD2,TRBV7-8,TGTGCCAGCAGCCCCCGACTAGCGGGAGGGGGGGCCTACGAGCAGTACTTC,CASSPRLAGGGAYEQYF
NA,TRBJ2-7,TRBD2,TRBV6-1,TGTGCCAGCAGTGCAAGGGCTCCTGGACTAGCGGGAGTATTGGGCGAGCAGTACTTC,CASSARAPGLAGVLGEQYF
NA,TRBJ1-5,TRBD1,TRBV6-5,TGTGCCAGCAGTTACCACGCAGGGGGGCCAGCCCAGCATTTT,CASSYHAGGPAQHF
NA,TRBJ1-2,NA,TRBV11-3,TGTGCCAGCAGCCCCCCAGGTGGATCGGGCTACACCTTC,CASSPPGGSGYTF
NA,TRBJ2-7,TRBD2,TRBV15,TGTGCCACCAGCTCCCCACCCGGGGGAGGGCCCAACGAGCAGTACTTC,CATSSPPGGGPNEQYF
NA,TRBJ1-5,TRBD1,TRBV7-6,TGTGCCAGCAGCCCAAGACAGGGCTGGGGTCAGCCCCAGCATTTT,CASSPRQGWGQPQHF
NA,TRBJ2-1,NA,TRBV19,TGTGCCAGTAGTATGTCTAGTTCTTACAATGAGCAGTTCTTC,CASSMSSSYNEQFF
NA,TRBJ2-3,NA,TRBV29-1,TGCAGCGTTGATAGGGGACACGACAACCCCACGGATACGCAGTATTTT,CSVDRGHDNPTDTQYF
NA,TRBJ2-3,NA,TRBV12-5,TGTGCTAGTGGTTTCTCAGGGGATACGCAGTATTTT,CASGFSGDTQYF
NA,TRBJ2-1,NA,TRBV19,TGTGCCAGTAGTAGAGCGGGACACCTAGCCTACAATGAGCAGTTCTTC,CASSRAGHLAYNEQFF
NA,TRBJ2-1,NA,TRBV7-2,TGTGCCAGCAGCCACGGGATTCTTGGGGAGCAGTTCTTC,CASSHGILGEQFF
NA,TRBJ1-1,NA,TRBV27,TGTGCCAGCAGTCCGCAGGGGCTAGATTACACTGAAGCTTTCTTT,CASSPQGLDYTEAFF
NA,TRBJ1-4,TRBD1,TRBV4-2,TGTGCCAGCAGCCAAGATTGGGGACAGGGGCTAAATGAAAAACTGTTTTTT,CASSQDWGQGLNEKLFF
NA,TRBJ2-1,NA,TRBV5-6,TGTGCCAGCAGCTTGGCCGTTGGGAGTTCTGAGCAGTTCTTC,CASSLAVGSSEQFF